The present entry profiles one TCR beta chain with its context. The entry originates in a study of T cells expressing NK-cell markers. The CDR3 consists of 13 residues. Germline lookup yields CDR1 DFQATT and CDR2 SNEGSKA (reference sequence). Using the 5' RACE reads, TCRdb records one entry per CDR3 protein without DNA. Its table lists 150,000 to 170,000 distinct CDR3 sequences. This sequence was found in a woman between 45 and 60 years old in good health. The V and J genes are TRBV20-1 and TRBJ2-3; TCRdb indicates TRBD1, and absent DNA this call remains unverified. The sequencing input was blood T cells: a sorted CD56 or NKG2C T cell subset, CD4+ or CD8+ T cells, or bulk PBMC T cells (not recorded which). The CDR3 sequence is CSAGTGAVDTQYF.